One sample yielded the 10 T cell receptor beta chains listed below, sequenced in a study of tumor-infiltrating lymphocytes in primary liver carcinoma (dated by TCRdb to about 2017). TCRdb shows the sequencer as Illumina HiSeq 2500. Using a constant-region primer and ProtoScript II reverse transcriptase, TCRbeta-specific cDNA was reverse-transcribed from approximately 0.55 ug total RNA. TCRbeta libraries were built with three nested multiplex PCR rounds, a slightly modified ARM-PCR procedure. Each of the first two PCR rounds ran for 10 cycles and used multiplex TRBV1-TRBV30 forward primers together with a Cbeta reverse primer. TCRdb itself trimmed the public reads at Q25 with fastp, ran MiXCR and retained productive beta chains. Entries that share a CDR3 protein sequence are merged under the most common genes and DNA. The sample table records some 190,000 distinct CDR3 sequences; about 60% of these occur just once. In total, the top ten clones hold approximately 68% of the sample.

RNA from unsorted whole blood was extracted with TRIzol reagent, and germline DNA was obtained with the DNeasy Blood & Tissue kit. Sequencing was done on a sample of peripheral blood. These receptor sequences come from a man aged 35 to 55 with primary liver carcinoma and hepatitis B virus infection.

This clonotype was detected only a few times. The chain combines TRBV6-1 with TRBJ1-5; D not resolved. Per germline, CDR1 MNHNS and CDR2 SASEGT. V gave up 5 bases and J gave up 2 bases, with 10 bases separating them. This CDR3 contains 14 residues. In DNA form, the CDR3 reads TGTGCCAGCAGTATGGGCGGCGGCAATCAGCCCCAGCATTTT. Amino acids: CASSMGGGNQPQHF.

This clonotype has more than one count but fewer than ten. V and J are TRBV10-2 and TRBJ1-4; 9 nucleotides agree with TRBD1. The CDR3 sequence is 14 residues long. V trimming: 3 bases; J trimming: 7 bases; junction bases outside the gene matches: 3. CDR1 and CDR2 from the germline V gene are WSHSY and SAAADI. The chain's CDR3 is CASSERQGVEKLFF. The CDR3 DNA is TGCGCCAGCAGTGAAAGACAGGGGGTTGAAAAACTGTTTTTT.

This sequence joins TRBV4-2 and TRBJ2-7, with D possibly TRBD2 on 6 matching bases. The CDR3 has 15 amino acids. Germline CDR1 reads LGHNA; CDR2 reads YNFKEQ. Trimming cost V 4 bases and J 5 bases, with 18 bases left between them. CDR3 DNA: TGTGCCAGCAGCCCCTATTGCGGGATCGTAAACGAGCAGTACTTC. It encodes CASSPYCGIVNEQYF.

In this sample, this clonotype turned up a few times. J is TRBJ1-1 and V is TRBV4-2; D is ambiguous. The CDR3 consists of 13 residues. V lost 4 bases and J lost 7, with 13 bases in between. CDR1 is LGHNA, CDR2 YNFKEQ, per germline. This CDR3 reads CASSRKPDGEAFF. CDR3 coding DNA: TGTGCCAGCAGCCGCAAACCGGACGGTGAAGCTTTCTTT.

At least ten counts were recorded for this clonotype. The rearrangement links TRBV11-2 to TRBJ1-1; D call uncertain. Germline V lookup: CDR1 SGHAT, CDR2 FQNNGV. V gave up 0 bases and J gave up 6 bases, with 8 bases separating them. The CDR3 contains 13 residues. Written as DNA, the CDR3 is TGTGCCAGCAGCTTAGATTACGGGGCTGAAGCTTTCTTT. Its protein product is CASSLDYGAEAFF. The variable domain in full, completed from reference TRBV11-2 and TRBJ1-1, reads EAGVAQSPRYKIIEKRQSVAFWCNPISGHATLYWYQQILGQGPKLLIQFQNNGVVDDSQLPKDRFSAERLKGVDSTLKIQPAKLEDSAVYLCASSLDYGAEAFFGQGTRLTVV.

The table lists this clonotype with a few counts. V usage is TRBV5-1 and J usage is TRBJ2-3; 12 bases are a match to TRBD2. Trimming took 3 bases from V and 6 from J; bases not matched to a gene: 8. The CDR3 is made up of 16 amino acids. Germline loops: CDR1 SGHRS, CDR2 YFSETQ. Here the CDR3 reads CASSYSTSGRGDTQYF. In nucleotides, the CDR3 is TGCGCCAGCAGCTACTCGACTAGCGGGAGAGGGGATACGCAGTATTTT.

The rearrangement links TRBV11-2 to TRBJ1-5; unclear D gene. This CDR3 has 13 amino acids. Trimming stripped 8 bases from V and 10 bases from J, with 18 bases between. Germline CDR1 is SGHAT and CDR2 is FQNNGV. The CDR3 here is CASASPGDLPQHF. The CDR3 nucleotides are TGTGCCAGCGCATCCCCGGGTGATCTACCCCAGCATTTT. Looking up the rest from reference TRBV11-2 and TRBJ1-5 gives the full variable domain: EAGVAQSPRYKIIEKRQSVAFWCNPISGHATLYWYQQILGQGPKLLIQFQNNGVVDDSQLPKDRFSAERLKGVDSTLKIQPAKLEDSAVYLCASASPGDLPQHFGDGTRLSIL.

As to this clonotype: The germline gene is not matched at one end of the junction; a read error may be the cause. The rearrangement uses TRBV6-6 and TRBJ2-5; no clear D. The CDR3 is 14 residues long. Germline CDR1 MNHNY, CDR2 SVGAGI (reference sequence). CDR3 loop: CASSSDVSQETQYF. CDR3 in DNA: TGTGCGAGCAGTTCGGACGTCAGCCAAGAGACCCAGTACTTC.

This CDR3 is CASSWEPAGVNTGELFF. DNA for the CDR3: TGCGCCAGCAGCTGGGAGCCTGCAGGGGTGAACACCGGGGAGCTGTTTTTT. This chain links TRBV5-1 with TRBJ2-2, with a weak D call TRBD1 (6 bases). Trimming removed 3 bases at V and 1 base at J, with 16 bases between. The CDR3 runs 17 residues. From germline, CDR1 is SGHRS and CDR2 YFSETQ.

This clonotype was seen more than once but under ten times. The gene calls are TRBV28 and TRBJ1-5; D may be TRBD1 (6 bases). This CDR3 is built from 13 residues. The V end was cut by 10 bases, the J end by 4 bases, with 14 bases between. CDR1 and CDR2 from the germline V gene are MDHEN and SYDVKM. The CDR3 region is CAIAGGGNQPQHF. The CDR3 region has the DNA TGTGCCATCGCGGGGGGCGGGAATCAGCCCCAGCATTTT.